The 21 T cell receptor beta chains below were found in one sample sequenced in a study of graft-versus-host responses after intestinal transplantation. The assay was immunoSEQ multiplex PCR, and TCRdb's table has in-frame clones only and misses some. The table lists over 15,000 clones, around 70% of them singletons. Intraepithelial and lamina propria lymphocytes were released after the graft tissue was processed. The source material was ileum tissue, sampled 14 days after transplant. The receptors originated from a human patient who received an intestinal transplant, so some T cells may come from the graft donor.

This clone was seen a few times. The chain carries TRBV28 and TRBJ1-4; D is unresolved. V lost 1 base to trimming and J lost 6 bases, with 12 bases between them. The CDR3 is 15 amino acids. CDR1 MDHEN and CDR2 SYDVKM come from the germline V gene. CDR3: CASSLSVDPDEKLFF. The CDR3 nucleotides read TGTGCCAGCAGTTTATCGGTGGATCCAGATGAAAAACTGTTTTTT.

The chain has TRBV27 and TRBJ1-5; D gene uncertain. The length of the CDR3 is 14 residues. Germline values: CDR1 MNHEY, CDR2 SMNVEV (reference sequence). The V and J ends lost 4 bases and 0 bases respectively, with 7 bases between them. DNA of the CDR3: TGTGCCAGCAGTTCCTCATATAGCAATCAGCCCCAGCATTTT. Translation: CASSSSYSNQPQHF.

The chain combines TRBV9 with TRBJ1-1; tentatively, D is TRBD1 (5 bases). CDR1 and CDR2 from the germline V gene are SGDLS and YYNGEE. Trimming stripped 2 bases from V and 5 bases from J, with 13 bases between. CDR3 length: 14 amino acids. The chain's CDR3 is CASSVFVQGTEAFF. The CDR3 DNA reads TGTGCCAGCAGCGTTTTCGTCCAGGGAACTGAAGCTTTCTTT.

Notes on this clone: Other DNA sequences in this sample translate to the same CDR3. The CDR3 spells CASSVDEGGRTDTQYF. CDR3 DNA sequence: TGTGCCAGCAGCGTAGATGAGGGGGGTCGGACAGATACGCAGTATTTT. The rearrangement links TRBV9 to TRBJ2-3; D is tentatively TRBD1 or TRBD2 (6 bases each). Germline CDR1 SGDLS, CDR2 YYNGEE. The CDR3 runs to 16 residues. V lost 0 bases and J lost 3, with 14 bases in between.

This chain links TRBV9 with TRBJ1-1; tentative D call: TRBD1 (5 bases). This CDR3 has 12 residues. Trimming stripped 3 bases from V and 11 bases from J, with 14 bases between. Germline V lookup: CDR1 SGDLS, CDR2 YYNGEE. The CDR3 region is CASSEGRDRAFF. The CDR3 DNA sequence: TGTGCCAGCAGCGAGGGCAGGGATCGGGCTTTCTTT.

The chain combines TRBV5-1 with TRBJ2-1, with D possibly being TRBD2 (6 bases). The CDR3 has 13 amino acids. V was trimmed by 3 bases and J by 7 bases, leaving 11 bases between them. The germline gives CDR1 SGHRS, CDR2 YFSETQ. CDR3 coding DNA: TGCGCCAGCAGCTCGGAGGGAGAAAATGAGCAGTTCTTC. Translating it yields CASSSEGENEQFF.

This rearrangement joins TRBV7-9 to TRBJ2-5; 11 nucleotides line up with TRBD1. The J call may be incorrect, as the DNA end agrees better with TRBJ2-7. This CDR3 comprises 14 residues. Germline lookup yields CDR1 SEHNR and CDR2 FQNEAQ (reference sequence). CDR3 loop: CASRGTGGLYEQYF. In DNA, the CDR3 is TGTGCCAGCAGGGGGACAGGGGGATTGTACGAGCAGTACTTC.

By sample share, this clone is large (0.1 to 1%). The CDR3 coding sequence is TGCGCCAGCAGCCAAGGGGGACAGATGGAAGGCAATCAGCCCCAGCATTTT. Translation gives CASSQGGQMEGNQPQHF. The rearrangement uses TRBV4-1 and TRBJ1-5; 7 nucleotides line up with TRBD1. The germline CDR1 and CDR2 sequences are MGHRA and YSYEKL. After removal of 1 base from V and 2 bases from J, the junction contained 8 bases not matched to a gene. The CDR3 has 17 amino acids.

V usage is TRBV19 and J usage is TRBJ2-5, with TRBD1 matching over 7 bases. Gene TRBJ2-7 matches the end of the DNA better, so the J call may be wrong. The length of the CDR3 is 14 residues. Per germline, CDR1 LNHDA and CDR2 SQIVND (reference sequence). CDR3 nucleotide sequence: TGTGCCAGTAGTACCCAGACAGGGTTCTACGAGCAGTACTTC. Its translation: CASSTQTGFYEQYF.

The chain has TRBV2 and TRBJ1-4; D possibly corresponds to TRBD1 (6 bases). CDR1 is SNHLY and CDR2 is FYNNEI in the germline V gene. CDR3 length: 11 amino acids. Trimming took 6 bases from V and 8 from J, leaving 7 bases between them. The chain's CDR3 is CASRGQEKLFF. The DNA of the CDR3 is TGTGCCAGCAGGGGACAAGAAAAACTGTTTTTT.

This chain joins TRBV4-1 and TRBJ1-6; 8 bases are shared with TRBD1. V was clipped by 0 bases and J by 10 bases; unmatched bases: 5. CDR3 size: 15 residues. The germline CDR1 and CDR2 sequences are MGHRA and YSYEKL. The CDR3 loop is CASSQEGTGYSPLHF. The CDR3 DNA is TGCGCCAGCAGCCAAGAAGGGACAGGATACTCACCCCTCCACTTT.

The rearrangement links TRBV6-5 to TRBJ2-7, with TRBD2 as a possible D gene (5 bases). In germline, CDR1 is MNHEY, CDR2 SVGAGI. V dropped 6 bases and J dropped 3 bases, with 18 bases sitting between them. The CDR3 is made up of 15 amino acids. This CDR3 is CASSDRASSSYEQYF. The DNA for the CDR3 is TGTGCCAGCAGCGACCGGGCTAGCTCTAGCTACGAGCAGTACTTC.

The V and J genes are TRBV6-1 and TRBJ2-6; no clear D. Germline assignment: CDR1 MNHNS and CDR2 SASEGT. The CDR3 has 15 residues. The germline V and J ends were trimmed by 2 bases and 4 bases, with 9 bases remaining between them. The CDR3 DNA reads as TGTGCCAGCAGTGAAAACATCCCCGGGGCCAACGTCCTGACTTTC. Protein product: CASSENIPGANVLTF.

The chain links TRBV11-2 to TRBJ2-3; 7 nucleotides line up with TRBD2. CDR1 is SGHAT, CDR2 FQNNGV, per germline. The V and J ends lost 5 bases and 0 bases, in that order; junction bases with no gene match: 5. The CDR3 loop spans 15 amino acids. The CDR3 DNA is TGTGCCAGCAGCATCACTAGCGATAGCACAGATACGCAGTATTTT. It yields the protein CASSITSDSTDTQYF. The entire variable domain, with the rest obtained from reference TRBV11-2 and TRBJ2-3, is as follows: EAGVAQSPRYKIIEKRQSVAFWCNPISGHATLYWYQQILGQGPKLLIQFQNNGVVDDSQLPKDRFSAERLKGVDSTLKIQPAKLEDSAVYLCASSITSDSTDTQYFGPGTRLTVL.

J is TRBJ2-1 and V is TRBV18; 11 nucleotides agree with TRBD2. Germline V gene lookup returns CDR1 KGHSH and CDR2 LQKENI. V lost 6 bases, J lost 9 bases, and 13 bases stayed unmatched. There are 16 residues in the CDR3. The CDR3 here is CASSPWLLAGVSEQFF. CDR3 nucleotide sequence: TGTGCCAGCTCCCCGTGGTTACTAGCGGGAGTGAGTGAGCAGTTCTTC. Looking up the rest from reference TRBV18 and TRBJ2-1 gives the full variable domain: NAGVMQNPRHLVRRRGQEARLRCSPMKGHSHVYWYRQLPEEGLKFMVYLQKENIIDESGMPKERFSAEFPKEGPSILRIQQVVRGDSAAYFCASSPWLLAGVSEQFFGPGTRLTVL.

The chain links TRBV7-3 to TRBJ2-3; TRBD2 matches 10 bases. CDR1 is SGHTA, CDR2 FQGTGA, per germline. V was clipped by 5 bases and J by 4 bases; unmatched bases: 6. The CDR3 has 15 residues. The chain's CDR3 is CASSLAGEGPDTQYF. The CDR3 nucleotides read TGTGCCAGCAGCCTAGCGGGAGAAGGCCCAGATACGCAGTATTTT.

This clone was seen a handful of times. V gene TRBV19 combines with J gene TRBJ2-7; 11 bases fit TRBD1. The germline V gene encodes CDR1 LNHDA and CDR2 SQIVND (reference sequence). The CDR3 runs 15 residues. Germline trimming cut 8 bases from V and 4 bases from J; bases unmatched to any gene: 10. The CDR3 DNA is TGTGCCAGTGGTCCCGGGGACAGGGGGGAGTACGAGCAGTACTTC. It specifies CASGPGDRGEYEQYF.

The rearrangement joins TRBV9 to TRBJ2-1; TRBD2 is a possible D gene (6 bases). V lost 0 bases, J lost 7 bases, and 14 bases lay in between. The germline CDR1 and CDR2 sequences are SGDLS and YYNGEE. The CDR3 has 15 residues. The CDR3 DNA sequence: TGTGCCAGCAGCGTAGGGAGCGGGTACATGAATGAGCAGTTCTTC. This translates into CASSVGSGYMNEQFF.

V usage is TRBV13 and J usage is TRBJ2-5; maybe TRBD2 (5 bases). V was clipped by 6 bases and J by 7 bases, with 9 bases between them. The CDR3 has 11 residues. Germline CDR1 and CDR2: PRHDT and FYEKMQ (reference sequence). CDR3 amino acids: CASSLEGTQYF. Here the CDR3 DNA reads TGTGCCAGCAGTCTCGAGGGGACCCAGTACTTC.

V gene TRBV11-2 combines with J gene TRBJ2-2; a weak D match, TRBD2 (5 bases). V shed 5 bases and J shed 0 bases, with 10 bases lying between them. In germline, CDR1 is SGHAT, CDR2 FQNNGV. The CDR3 extends over 15 amino acids. DNA for the CDR3: TGTGCCAGCAGCAGCGAGCGGACGAACACCGGGGAGCTGTTTTTT. Translating gives CASSSERTNTGELFF.

V usage is TRBV7-9 and J usage is TRBJ1-4, with 9 bases matching TRBD1. CDR1 is SEHNR, CDR2 FQNEAQ, per germline (reference sequence). The ends lost 5 bases at V and 0 bases at J; junction bases unmatched: 13. This CDR3 contains 19 residues. The CDR3 sequence is CASSPLPGTGTATNEKLFF. For the CDR3, the DNA is TGTGCCAGCAGCCCCCTCCCCGGGACAGGGACTGCAACTAATGAAAAACTGTTTTTT.